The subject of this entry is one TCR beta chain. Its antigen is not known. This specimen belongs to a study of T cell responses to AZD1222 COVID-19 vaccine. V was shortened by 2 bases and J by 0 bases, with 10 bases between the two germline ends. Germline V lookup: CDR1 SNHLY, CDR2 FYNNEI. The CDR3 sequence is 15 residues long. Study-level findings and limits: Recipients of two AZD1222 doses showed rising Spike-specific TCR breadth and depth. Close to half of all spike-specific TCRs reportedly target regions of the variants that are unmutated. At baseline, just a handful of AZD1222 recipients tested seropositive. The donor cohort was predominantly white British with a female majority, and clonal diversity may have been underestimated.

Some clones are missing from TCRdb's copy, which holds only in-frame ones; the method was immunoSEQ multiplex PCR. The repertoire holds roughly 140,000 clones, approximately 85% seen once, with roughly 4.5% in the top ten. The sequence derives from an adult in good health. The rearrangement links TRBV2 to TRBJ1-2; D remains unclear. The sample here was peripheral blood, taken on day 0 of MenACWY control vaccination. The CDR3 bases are TGTGCCAGCAGTGAACAACAGACTACTAACTATGGCTACACCTTC. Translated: CASSEQQTTNYGYTF.